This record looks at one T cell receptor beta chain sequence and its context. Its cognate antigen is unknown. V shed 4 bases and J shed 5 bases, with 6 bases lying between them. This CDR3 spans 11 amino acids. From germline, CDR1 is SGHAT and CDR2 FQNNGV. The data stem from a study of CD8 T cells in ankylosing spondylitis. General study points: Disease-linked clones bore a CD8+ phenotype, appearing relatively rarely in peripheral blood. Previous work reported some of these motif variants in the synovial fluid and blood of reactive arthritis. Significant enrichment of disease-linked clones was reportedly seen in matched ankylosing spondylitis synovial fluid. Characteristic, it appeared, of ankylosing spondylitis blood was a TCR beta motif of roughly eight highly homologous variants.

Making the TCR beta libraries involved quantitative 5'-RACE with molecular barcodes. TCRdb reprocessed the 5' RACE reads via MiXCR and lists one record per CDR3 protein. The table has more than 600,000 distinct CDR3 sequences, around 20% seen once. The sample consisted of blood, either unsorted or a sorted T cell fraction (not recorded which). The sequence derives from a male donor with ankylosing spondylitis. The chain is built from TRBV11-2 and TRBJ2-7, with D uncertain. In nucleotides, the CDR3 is TGTGCCAGCAGCTCAGTGAACGAGCAGTACTTC. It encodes CASSSVNEQYF.